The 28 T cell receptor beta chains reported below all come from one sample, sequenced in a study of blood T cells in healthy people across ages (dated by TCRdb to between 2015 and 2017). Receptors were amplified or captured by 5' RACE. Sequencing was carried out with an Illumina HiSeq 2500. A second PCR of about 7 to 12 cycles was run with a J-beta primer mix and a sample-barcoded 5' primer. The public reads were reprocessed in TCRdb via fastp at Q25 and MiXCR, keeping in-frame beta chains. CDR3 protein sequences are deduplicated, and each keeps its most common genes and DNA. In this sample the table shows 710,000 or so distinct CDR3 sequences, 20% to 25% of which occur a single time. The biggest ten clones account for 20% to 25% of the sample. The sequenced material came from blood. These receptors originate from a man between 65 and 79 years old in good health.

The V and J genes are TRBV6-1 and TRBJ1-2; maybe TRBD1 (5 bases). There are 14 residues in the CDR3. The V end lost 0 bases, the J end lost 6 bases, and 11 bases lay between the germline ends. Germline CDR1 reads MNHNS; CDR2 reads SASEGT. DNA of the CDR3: TGTGCCAGCAGTGAAGCGACCAGGGAGGATGGCTACACCTTC. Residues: CASSEATREDGYTF.

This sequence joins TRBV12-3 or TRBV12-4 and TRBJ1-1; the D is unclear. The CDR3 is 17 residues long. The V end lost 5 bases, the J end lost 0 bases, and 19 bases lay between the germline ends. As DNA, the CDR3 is TGTGCCAGCAGTGCCGGTACACACCGACCTTTGAACACTGAAGCTTTCTTT. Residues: CASSAGTHRPLNTEAFF.

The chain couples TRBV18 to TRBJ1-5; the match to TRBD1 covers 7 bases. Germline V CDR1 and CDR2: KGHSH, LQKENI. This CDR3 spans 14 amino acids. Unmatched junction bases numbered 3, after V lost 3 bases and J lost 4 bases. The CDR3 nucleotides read TGTGCCAGCTCACCCGACAGGGCTAATCAGCCCCAGCATTTT. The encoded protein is CASSPDRANQPQHF. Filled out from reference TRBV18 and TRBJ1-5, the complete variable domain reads NAGVMQNPRHLVRRRGQEARLRCSPMKGHSHVYWYRQLPEEGLKFMVYLQKENIIDESGMPKERFSAEFPKEGPSILRIQQVVRGDSAAYFCASSPDRANQPQHFGDGTRLSIL.

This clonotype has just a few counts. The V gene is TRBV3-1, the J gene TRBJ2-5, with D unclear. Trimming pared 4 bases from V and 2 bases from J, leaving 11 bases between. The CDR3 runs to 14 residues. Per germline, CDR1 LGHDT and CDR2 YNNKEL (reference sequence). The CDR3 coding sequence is TGTGCCAGCAGCCGATATAGGAGTCAAGAGACCCAGTACTTC. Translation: CASSRYRSQETQYF.

CDR3 sequence reads: CASSLTSGRDSQETQYF. The DNA of the CDR3 is TGTGCCAGCAGTTTAACTAGCGGGAGGGATTCCCAAGAGACCCAGTACTTC. The V call is TRBV27, the J call TRBJ2-5; TRBD2 aligns across 13 bases. The ends lost 2 bases at V and 1 base at J; junction bases unmatched: 4. CDR3 length: 17 amino acids. The germline CDR1 and CDR2 sequences are MNHEY and SMNVEV (reference sequence).

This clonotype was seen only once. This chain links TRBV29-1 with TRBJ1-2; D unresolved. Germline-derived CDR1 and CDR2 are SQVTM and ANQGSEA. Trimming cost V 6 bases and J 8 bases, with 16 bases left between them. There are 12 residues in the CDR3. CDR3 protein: CSVRFKAWGYTF. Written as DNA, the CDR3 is TGCAGCGTCCGGTTTAAGGCCTGGGGCTACACCTTC. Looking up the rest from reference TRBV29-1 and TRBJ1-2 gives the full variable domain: SAVISQKPSRDICQRGTSLTIQCQVDSQVTMMFWYRQQPGQSLTLIATANQGSEATYESGFVIDKFPISRPNLTFSTLTVSNMSPEDSSIYLCSVRFKAWGYTFGSGTRLTVV.

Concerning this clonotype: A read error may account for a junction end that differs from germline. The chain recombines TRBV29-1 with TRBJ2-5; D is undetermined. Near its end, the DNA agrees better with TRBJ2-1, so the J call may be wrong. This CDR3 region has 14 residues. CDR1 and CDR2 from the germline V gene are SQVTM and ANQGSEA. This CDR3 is CSVEIQFPYNGQFF. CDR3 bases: TGCAGCGTTGAGATACAGTTTCCCTACAATGGGCAGTTCTTC.

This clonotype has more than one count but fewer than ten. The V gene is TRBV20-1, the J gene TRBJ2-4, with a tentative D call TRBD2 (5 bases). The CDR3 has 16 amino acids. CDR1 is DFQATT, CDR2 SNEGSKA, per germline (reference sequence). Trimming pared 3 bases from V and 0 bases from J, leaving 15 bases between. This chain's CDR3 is CSASRTFTIAKNIQYF. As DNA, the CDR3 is TGCAGTGCTAGTAGGACTTTCACGATAGCCAAAAACATTCAGTACTTC.

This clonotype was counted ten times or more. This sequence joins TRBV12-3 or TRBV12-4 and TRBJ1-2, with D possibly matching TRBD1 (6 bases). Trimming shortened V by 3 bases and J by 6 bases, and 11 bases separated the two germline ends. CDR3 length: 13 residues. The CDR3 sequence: CASSLTGRNGYTF. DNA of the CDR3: TGTGCCAGCAGTTTGACAGGAAGAAATGGCTACACCTTC.

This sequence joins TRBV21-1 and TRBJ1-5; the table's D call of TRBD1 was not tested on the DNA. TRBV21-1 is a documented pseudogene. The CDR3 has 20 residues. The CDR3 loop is CASSSQAGTEKRGANQHQHF. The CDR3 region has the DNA TGTGCCAGCAGCAGCCAGGCCGGGACAGAGAAACGTGGAGCGAATCAGCACCAGCATTTT.

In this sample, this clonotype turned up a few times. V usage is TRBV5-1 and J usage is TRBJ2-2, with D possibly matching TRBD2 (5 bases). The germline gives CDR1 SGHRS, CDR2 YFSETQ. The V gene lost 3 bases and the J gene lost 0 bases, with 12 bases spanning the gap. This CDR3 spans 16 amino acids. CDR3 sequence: CASSWTSGTNTGELFF. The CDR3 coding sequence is TGCGCCAGCAGCTGGACCAGCGGAACGAACACCGGGGAGCTGTTTTTT.

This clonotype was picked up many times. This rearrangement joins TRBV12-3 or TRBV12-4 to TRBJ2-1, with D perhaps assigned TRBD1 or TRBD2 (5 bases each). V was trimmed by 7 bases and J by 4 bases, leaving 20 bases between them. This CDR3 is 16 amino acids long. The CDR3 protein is CASTYIKADKYNEQFF. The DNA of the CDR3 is TGTGCCAGCACCTATATAAAAGCGGACAAATACAATGAGCAGTTCTTC.

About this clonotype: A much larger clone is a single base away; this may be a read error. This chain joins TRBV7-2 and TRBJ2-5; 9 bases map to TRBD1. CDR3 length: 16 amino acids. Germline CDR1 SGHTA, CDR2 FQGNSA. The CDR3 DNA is TGTGCCAACAGCTCACAGGGGGCGCTAATCTCAGAGACCCAGTACTTC. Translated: CANSSQGALISETQYF.

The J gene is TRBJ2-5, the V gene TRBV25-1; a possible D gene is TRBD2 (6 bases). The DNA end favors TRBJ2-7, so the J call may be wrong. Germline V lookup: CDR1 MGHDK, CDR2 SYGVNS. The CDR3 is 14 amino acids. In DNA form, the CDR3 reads TGTGCCAGCAGTGAATACGGGGGACCCTACGAGCAGTACTTC. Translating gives CASSEYGGPYEQYF.

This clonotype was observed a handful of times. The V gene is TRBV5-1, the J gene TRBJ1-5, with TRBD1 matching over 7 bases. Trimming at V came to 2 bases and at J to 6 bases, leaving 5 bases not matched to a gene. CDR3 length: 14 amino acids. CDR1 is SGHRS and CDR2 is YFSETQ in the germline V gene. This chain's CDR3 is CASSLTGVSQPQHF. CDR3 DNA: TGCGCCAGCAGCTTAACAGGGGTTAGTCAGCCCCAGCATTTT.

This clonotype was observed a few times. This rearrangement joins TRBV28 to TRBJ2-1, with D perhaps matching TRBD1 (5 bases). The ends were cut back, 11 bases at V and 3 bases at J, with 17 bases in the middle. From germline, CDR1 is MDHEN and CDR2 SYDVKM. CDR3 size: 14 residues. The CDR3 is CAPKSQGNYNEQFF. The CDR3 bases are TGTGCCCCTAAGTCCCAGGGCAACTACAATGAGCAGTTCTTC.

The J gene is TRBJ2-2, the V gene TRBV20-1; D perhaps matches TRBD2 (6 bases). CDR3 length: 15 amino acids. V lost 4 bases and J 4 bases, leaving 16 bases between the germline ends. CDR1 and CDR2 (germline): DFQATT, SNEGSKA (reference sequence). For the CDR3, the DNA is TGCAGTGCTACCCGGGACTTCCCCAGCACCGGGGAGCTGTTTTTT. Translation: CSATRDFPSTGELFF.

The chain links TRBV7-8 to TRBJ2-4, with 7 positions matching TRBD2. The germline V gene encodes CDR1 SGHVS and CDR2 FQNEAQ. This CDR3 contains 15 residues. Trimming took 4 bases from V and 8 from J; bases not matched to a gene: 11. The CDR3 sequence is CASSSLGGMIHIQYF. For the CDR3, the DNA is TGTGCCAGCAGCTCGTTGGGGGGGATGATACACATTCAGTACTTC. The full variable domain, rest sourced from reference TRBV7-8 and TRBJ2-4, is GAGVSQSPRYKVAKRGQDVALRCDPISGHVSLFWYQQALGQGPEFLTYFQNEAQLDKSGLPSDRFFAERPEGSVSTLKIQRTQQEDSAVYLCASSSLGGMIHIQYFGAGTRLSVL.

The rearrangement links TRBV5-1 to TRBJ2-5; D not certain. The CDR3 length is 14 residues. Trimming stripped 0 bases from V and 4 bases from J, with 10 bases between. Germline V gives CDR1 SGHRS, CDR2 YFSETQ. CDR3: CASSLGVFPETQYF. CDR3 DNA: TGCGCCAGCAGCTTGGGGGTATTCCCAGAGACCCAGTACTTC.

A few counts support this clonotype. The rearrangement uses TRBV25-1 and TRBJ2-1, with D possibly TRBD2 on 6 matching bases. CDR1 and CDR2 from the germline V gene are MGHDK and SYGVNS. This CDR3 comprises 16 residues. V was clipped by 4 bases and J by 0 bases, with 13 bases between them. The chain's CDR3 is CASSGGVGSSYNEQFF. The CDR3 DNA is TGTGCCAGCAGTGGTGGCGTCGGGAGCTCCTACAATGAGCAGTTCTTC.

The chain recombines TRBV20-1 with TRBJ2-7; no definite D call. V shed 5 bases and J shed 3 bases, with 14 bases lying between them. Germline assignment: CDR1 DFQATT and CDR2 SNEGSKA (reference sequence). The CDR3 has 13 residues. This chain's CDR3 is CSADETTHYEQYF. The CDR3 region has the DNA TGCAGTGCTGATGAGACGACCCACTACGAGCAGTACTTC.

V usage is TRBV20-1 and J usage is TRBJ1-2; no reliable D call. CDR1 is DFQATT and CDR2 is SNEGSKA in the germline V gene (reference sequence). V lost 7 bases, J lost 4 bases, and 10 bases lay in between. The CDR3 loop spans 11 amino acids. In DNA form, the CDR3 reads TGCAGTGGTCCCATGGGCTATGGCTACACCTTC. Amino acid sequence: CSGPMGYGYTF.

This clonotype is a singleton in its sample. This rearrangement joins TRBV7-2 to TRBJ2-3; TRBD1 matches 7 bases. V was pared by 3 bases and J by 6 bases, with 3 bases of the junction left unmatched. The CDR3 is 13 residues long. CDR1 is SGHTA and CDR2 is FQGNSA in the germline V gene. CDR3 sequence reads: CASSFDRADTQYF. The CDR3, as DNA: TGTGCCAGCAGCTTCGACAGGGCCGATACGCAGTATTTT.

The CDR3 DNA reads as TGTGCCAGCAGTTTAGTCAGTTTGGAGACCCAGTACTTC. It is translated as CASSLVSLETQYF. This rearrangement joins TRBV28 to TRBJ2-5, with D unclear. This CDR3 has 13 residues. Deletions cut 2 bases from V and 5 bases from J, with 9 bases between. CDR1 MDHEN and CDR2 SYDVKM come from the germline V gene.

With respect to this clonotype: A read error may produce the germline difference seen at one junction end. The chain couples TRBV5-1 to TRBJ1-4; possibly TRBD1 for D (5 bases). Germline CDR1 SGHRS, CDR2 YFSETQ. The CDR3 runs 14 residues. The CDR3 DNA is TGCGCCAGCAGCTTGGACCAGGGAGGCGAAACACTGTTTTTT. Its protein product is CASSLDQGGETLFF.

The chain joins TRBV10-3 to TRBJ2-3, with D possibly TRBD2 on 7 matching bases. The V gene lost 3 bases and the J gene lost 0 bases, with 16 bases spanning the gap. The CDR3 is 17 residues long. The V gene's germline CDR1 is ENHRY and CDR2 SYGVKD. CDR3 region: CAISDQARGASTDTQYF. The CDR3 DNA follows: TGTGCCATCAGTGACCAAGCACGGGGGGCGAGCACAGATACGCAGTATTTT.

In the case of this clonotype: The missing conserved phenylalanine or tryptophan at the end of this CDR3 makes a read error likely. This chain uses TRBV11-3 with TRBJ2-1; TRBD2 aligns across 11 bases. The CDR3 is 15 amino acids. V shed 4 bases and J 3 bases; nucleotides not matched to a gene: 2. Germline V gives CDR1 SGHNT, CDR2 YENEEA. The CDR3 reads CASSSGLADYNEQFL. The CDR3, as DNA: TGTGCCAGCAGCTCGGGACTAGCGGACTACAATGAGCAGTTCTTG.

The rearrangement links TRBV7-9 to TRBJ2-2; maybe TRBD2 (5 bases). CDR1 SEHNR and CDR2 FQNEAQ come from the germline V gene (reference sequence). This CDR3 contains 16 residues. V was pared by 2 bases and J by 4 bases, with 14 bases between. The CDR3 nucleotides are TGTGCCAGCAGCTTAAGGGCAGACTACGGCACCGGGGAGCTGTTTTTT. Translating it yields CASSLRADYGTGELFF.